The 23 T cell receptor beta chains reported below all come from one sample, sequenced in a study of OX40 agonist ivuxolimab in advanced cancers. Repertoires were generated with immunoSEQ multiplex PCR, while TCRdb's copy carries only in-frame clones and drops some. The repertoire holds tens of thousands of clones, approximately 90% seen once, with around 1.1% in the top ten. Sequenced material: CD4+ or CD8+ T cells sorted from blood, taken in a trial of the OX40 agonist ivuxolimab. The receptors shown here come from an adult with an advanced solid tumor such as melanoma, head and neck, liver or kidney cancer.

The rearrangement joins TRBV16 to TRBJ2-6; no definite D call. From germline, CDR1 is KGHSY and CDR2 FQNENV. V was trimmed by 0 bases and J by 0 bases, leaving 3 bases between them. This CDR3 comprises 15 residues. The chain's CDR3 is CASSQSYSGANVLTF. In DNA form, the CDR3 reads TGTGCCAGCAGCCAATCCTACTCTGGGGCCAACGTCCTGACTTTC.

This clone was recorded once. CDR3 loop: CASRETGRGYGYTF. In DNA, the CDR3 is TGTGCCAGCAGGGAAACAGGGAGAGGGTATGGCTACACCTTC. The chain has TRBV2 and TRBJ1-2, with D maybe TRBD1 (6 bases). V lost 6 bases and J 5 bases, leaving 16 bases between the germline ends. The CDR3 is 14 residues long. Germline assignment: CDR1 SNHLY and CDR2 FYNNEI.

The rearrangement uses TRBV5-1 and TRBJ2-5; 7 positions match TRBD2. With V trimmed by 0 bases and J by 2 bases, 4 bases remained unmatched. The CDR3 is made up of 15 amino acids. From germline, CDR1 is SGHRS and CDR2 YFSETQ. Here the CDR3 reads CASSLAIGGQETQYF. CDR3 sequence (DNA): TGCGCCAGCAGCTTGGCCATCGGGGGGCAAGAGACCCAGTACTTC.

The CDR3 sequence: CASSYSLAGGSEQFF. CDR3 nucleotide sequence: TGTGCCAGCAGTTATAGTCTAGCGGGGGGGTCTGAGCAGTTCTTC. The chain has TRBV6-6 and TRBJ2-1; 12 bases line up with TRBD2. Trimming cost V 3 bases and J 9 bases; bases outside gene matches: 6. This CDR3 comprises 15 residues. The germline CDR1 and CDR2 sequences are MNHNY and SVGAGI (reference sequence).

The chain uses TRBV21-1 and TRBJ2-7; the table gives TRBD1 as D, unverified against the DNA. TRBV21-1 is noted as a pseudogene. The CDR3 covers 14 residues. The CDR3 spells CASSYDSSPREQYF. In nucleotides, the CDR3 is TGTGCCAGTTCTTATGACAGCTCCCCACGGGAGCAGTACTTC.

The chain is built from TRBV6-1 and TRBJ1-1; 9 bases match TRBD1. The J segment lost 3 bases and the V segment lost 0 bases, leaving 11 bases of the junction unmatched. The V gene's germline CDR1 is MNHNS and CDR2 SASEGT. This CDR3 contains 18 residues. This CDR3 reads CASSEAPGTGLRDTEAFF. The CDR3 DNA is TGTGCCAGCAGTGAAGCACCCGGGACAGGGTTAAGGGACACTGAAGCTTTCTTT.

The V and J genes are TRBV30 and TRBJ2-1, with D perhaps matching TRBD2 (5 bases). The germline CDR1 and CDR2 sequences are GTSNPN and SVGIG (reference sequence). CDR3 length: 13 residues. V was clipped by 0 bases and J by 8 bases, with 11 bases between them. CDR3 sequence: CAWSVPGIYEQFF. The CDR3 nucleotides are TGTGCCTGGAGTGTACCCGGGATCTATGAGCAGTTCTTC. Using reference TRBV30 and TRBJ2-1 for the parts outside the CDR3, the full variable domain is SQTIHQWPATLVQPVGSPLSLECTVEGTSNPNLYWYRQAAGRGLQLLFYSVGIGQISSEVPQNLSASRPQDRQFILSSKKLLLSDSGFYLCAWSVPGIYEQFFGPGTRLTVL.

The chain uses TRBV6-1 and TRBJ2-5, with 10 bases fitting TRBD1. The germline V gene encodes CDR1 MNHNS and CDR2 SASEGT. CDR3 length: 14 amino acids. J lost 5 bases, V lost 7 bases, and 7 bases had no gene match. CDR3 in amino acids: CASKKTGGFETQYF. CDR3 DNA sequence: TGTGCCAGCAAGAAGACAGGGGGCTTCGAGACCCAGTACTTC.

V is TRBV6-5 and J is TRBJ1-1; no clear D gene. The CDR3 runs to 16 residues. V was shortened by 0 bases and J by 4 bases, with 15 bases between the two germline ends. CDR1 and CDR2 (germline): MNHEY, SVGAGI. The CDR3 reads CASSYSGSGRSTEAFF. The CDR3 bases are TGTGCCAGCAGTTACTCGGGTTCAGGCAGATCCACTGAAGCTTTCTTT.

The V call is TRBV15, the J call TRBJ2-3, with D unclear. Trimming removed 0 bases from V and 4 bases from J, with 11 bases in between. Germline CDR1 LNHNV, CDR2 YYDKDF (reference sequence). The CDR3 is 15 residues long. The CDR3 sequence: CATSRDHGIPDTQYF. CDR3 DNA sequence: TGTGCCACCAGCAGAGATCACGGAATCCCAGATACGCAGTATTTT.

The chain carries TRBV6-5 and TRBJ2-7, with TRBD2 identical over 7 bases. CDR1 MNHEY and CDR2 SVGAGI come from the germline V gene. The CDR3 totals 13 residues. The trim removed 6 bases at V and 2 bases at J, leaving 4 bases unmatched. The CDR3 sequence is CASRPAGTYEQYF. CDR3 bases: TGTGCCAGCAGGCCAGCGGGGACCTACGAGCAGTACTTC.

The CDR3 spells CASSLSGQKETQYF. Here the CDR3 DNA reads TGTGCCAGCAGCTTATCGGGACAGAAAGAGACCCAGTACTTC. This chain connects TRBV7-8 to TRBJ2-5; 7 bases map to TRBD1. CDR1 SGHVS and CDR2 FQNEAQ come from the germline V gene. V shed 2 bases, J shed 3 bases, and the junction held 3 bases outside the gene matches. The CDR3 loop spans 14 amino acids.

This sequence joins TRBV19 and TRBJ2-3, with 10 bases identical to TRBD1. The germline gives CDR1 LNHDA, CDR2 SQIVND (reference sequence). After removal of 3 bases from V and 4 bases from J, the junction contained 7 bases not matched to a gene. This CDR3 is built from 16 residues. The chain's CDR3 is CASSIDRGPGADTQYF. For the CDR3, the DNA is TGTGCCAGTAGTATCGACAGGGGGCCGGGGGCAGATACGCAGTATTTT.

The CDR3 sequence: CASSHGLAGGSTDTQYF. The DNA of the CDR3 is TGTGCCAGCAGCCACGGACTAGCGGGGGGCAGCACAGATACGCAGTATTTT. The chain has TRBV11-3 and TRBJ2-3, with 14 bases lining up with TRBD2. The CDR3 is 17 residues long. CDR1 and CDR2 from the germline V gene are SGHNT and YENEEA. J was trimmed by 0 bases and V by 5 bases; bases with no gene match: 4.

The rearrangement joins TRBV15 to TRBJ2-1, with a tentative D call TRBD1 (6 bases). The CDR3 is 14 amino acids. The germline CDR1 and CDR2 sequences are LNHNV and YYDKDF (reference sequence). V was cut by 1 base and J by 2 bases, with 6 bases left in between. The CDR3 reads CATSRAGAYNEQFF. DNA of the CDR3: TGTGCCACCAGCAGAGCAGGGGCCTACAATGAGCAGTTCTTC.

This chain links TRBV7-2 with TRBJ2-1; 7 nucleotides line up with TRBD2. CDR1 and CDR2 (germline): SGHTA, FQGNSA. Trimming removed 1 base from V and 7 bases from J; junction bases left unmatched: 13. The CDR3 length is 17 residues. CDR3 sequence: CASSLGPGAWGGNEQFF. The DNA of the CDR3 is TGTGCCAGCAGCTTAGGGCCCGGAGCATGGGGGGGTAATGAGCAGTTCTTC.

This clone was seen once. V gene TRBV30 combines with J gene TRBJ1-1; D unresolved. Germline V lookup: CDR1 GTSNPN, CDR2 SVGIG (reference sequence). Trimming shortened V by 0 bases and J by 1 base, and 6 bases separated the two germline ends. This CDR3 region has 13 residues. The DNA of the CDR3 is TGTGCCTGGAGTGTATGGGAGAACACTGAAGCTTTCTTT. Protein sequence: CAWSVWENTEAFF.

This chain connects TRBV5-8 to TRBJ1-2, with unresolved D. The CDR3 sequence is 13 residues long. Germline lookup yields CDR1 SGHTS and CDR2 YDEGEE. Between the trimmed V and J ends, which lost 2 bases and 2 bases, there was a span of 7 bases. The CDR3 here is CASSFNRNYGYTF. The CDR3 DNA reads TGTGCCAGCAGCTTCAACAGAAACTATGGCTACACCTTC. Full variable domain (outside the CDR3, taken from reference TRBV5-8 and TRBJ1-2): EAGVTQSPTHLIKTRGQQATLRCSPISGHTSVYWYQQALGLGLQFLLWYDEGEERNRGNFPPRFSGRQFPNYSSELNVNALELEDSALYLCASSFNRNYGYTFGSGTRLTVV.

The V call is TRBV10-3, the J call TRBJ1-5; D is ambiguous. Per the germline V gene, CDR1 is ENHRY and CDR2 is SYGVKD. This CDR3 region has 15 residues. Between the trimmed V and J ends, which lost 5 bases and 0 bases, there was a span of 11 bases. CDR3 sequence: CAISPGAYSNQPQHF. CDR3 sequence (DNA): TGTGCCATCAGTCCTGGAGCTTATAGCAATCAGCCCCAGCATTTT.

The gene calls are TRBV6-9 and TRBJ2-7; weak D call: TRBD1 (6 bases). CDR1 MNHGY and CDR2 SVAAGI come from the germline V gene. This CDR3 contains 14 residues. Trimming shortened V by 3 bases and J by 4 bases, and 13 bases separated the two germline ends. The CDR3 bases are TGTGCCAGCAGTTACTTGGGGGCTAAGTACGAGCAGTACTTC. Protein: CASSYLGAKYEQYF.

This chain joins TRBV6-1 and TRBJ2-5; D is possibly TRBD1 (5 bases). The CDR3 is made up of 13 amino acids. Germline assignment: CDR1 MNHNS and CDR2 SASEGT. Trimming took 8 bases from V and 3 from J, leaving 13 bases between them. The CDR3 bases are TGTGCCAGCGAAGTTATAGGGGAAGAGACCCAGTACTTC. This translates into CASEVIGEETQYF.

The CDR3 nucleotides read TGCGCCAGCAGCTTGGTGGGACAGGGTTCATACGAGCAGTACTTC. Translated, it gives CASSLVGQGSYEQYF. The chain joins TRBV5-1 to TRBJ2-7; 9 bases fit TRBD1. J gave up 4 bases and V 0 bases, and 5 bases lay outside the gene matches. This CDR3 region has 15 residues. Germline values: CDR1 SGHRS, CDR2 YFSETQ.

The chain carries TRBV13 and TRBJ2-1; 11 bases fit TRBD2. The CDR3 has 18 residues. Germline CDR1 is PRHDT and CDR2 is FYEKMQ (reference sequence). J gave up 0 bases and V 6 bases, and 10 bases lay outside the gene matches. The CDR3 nucleotides are TGTGCCAGCAGACGCCTAGCGGGGGGACTTTCCTCCTACAATGAGCAGTTCTTC. As protein: CASRRLAGGLSSYNEQFF. Looking up the rest from reference TRBV13 and TRBJ2-1 gives the full variable domain: AAGVIQSPRHLIKEKRETATLKCYPIPRHDTVYWYQQGPGQDPQFLISFYEKMQSDKGSIPDRFSAQQFSDYHSELNMSSLELGDSALYFCASRRLAGGLSSYNEQFFGPGTRLTVL.